This TCR beta chain was found in a study of control samples from healthy donors and cancer patients. Some clones are missing from TCRdb's copy, which holds only in-frame ones; the method was immunoSEQ multiplex PCR. The repertoire holds approximately 86,000 clones, with more than 75% as singletons. CDR1 is MNHEY and CDR2 is SMNVEV in the germline V gene (reference sequence). The CDR3 contains 13 residues. The V end lost 3 bases, the J end lost 6 bases, and 11 bases lay between the germline ends. The source is a woman aged 40-49 years in good health. The specimen was blood. The chain combines TRBV27 with TRBJ1-1, with TRBD1 as a possible D gene (5 bases). CDR3 residues: CASSFREGSEAFF. The CDR3 nucleotides read TGTGCCAGCAGTTTCAGGGAAGGGTCTGAAGCTTTCTTT.